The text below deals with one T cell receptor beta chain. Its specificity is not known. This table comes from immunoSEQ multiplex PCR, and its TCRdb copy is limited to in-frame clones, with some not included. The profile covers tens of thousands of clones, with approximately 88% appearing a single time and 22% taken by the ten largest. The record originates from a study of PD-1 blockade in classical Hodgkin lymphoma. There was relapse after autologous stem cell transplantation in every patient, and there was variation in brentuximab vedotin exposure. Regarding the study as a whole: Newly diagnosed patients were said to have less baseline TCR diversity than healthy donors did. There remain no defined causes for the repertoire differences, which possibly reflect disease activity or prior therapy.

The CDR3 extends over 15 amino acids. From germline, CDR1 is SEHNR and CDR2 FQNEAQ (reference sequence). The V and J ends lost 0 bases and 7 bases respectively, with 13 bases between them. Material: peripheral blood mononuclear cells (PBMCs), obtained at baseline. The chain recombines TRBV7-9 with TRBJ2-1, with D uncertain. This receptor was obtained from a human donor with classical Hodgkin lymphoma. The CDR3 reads CASSLASWLGNEQFF. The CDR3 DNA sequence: TGTGCCAGCAGCTTAGCCTCGTGGTTGGGGAATGAGCAGTTCTTC. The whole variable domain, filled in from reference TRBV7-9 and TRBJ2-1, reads DTGVSQNPRHKITKRGQNVTFRCDPISEHNRLYWYRQTLGQGPEFLTYFQNEAQLEKSRLLSDRFSAERPKGSFSTLEIQRTEQGDSAMYLCASSLASWLGNEQFFGPGTRLTVL.